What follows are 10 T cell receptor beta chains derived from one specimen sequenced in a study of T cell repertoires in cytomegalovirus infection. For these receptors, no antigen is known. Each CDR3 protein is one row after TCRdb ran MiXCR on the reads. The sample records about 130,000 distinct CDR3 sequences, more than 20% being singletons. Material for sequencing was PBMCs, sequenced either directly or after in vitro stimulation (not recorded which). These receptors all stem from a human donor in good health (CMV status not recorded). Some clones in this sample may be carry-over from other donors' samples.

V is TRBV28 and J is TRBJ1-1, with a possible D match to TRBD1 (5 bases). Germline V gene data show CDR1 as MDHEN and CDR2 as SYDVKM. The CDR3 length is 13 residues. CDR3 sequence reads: CAGARRKDTEAFF. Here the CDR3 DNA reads TGTGCAGGGGCCCGGAGGAAGGACACTGAAGCTTTCTTT.

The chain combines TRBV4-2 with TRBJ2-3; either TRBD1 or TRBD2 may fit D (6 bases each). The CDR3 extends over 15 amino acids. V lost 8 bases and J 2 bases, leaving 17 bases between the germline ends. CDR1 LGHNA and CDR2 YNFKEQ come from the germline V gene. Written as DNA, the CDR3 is TGTGCCAGCCTCGAGGGGGGCGGCCTCACAGATACGCAGTATTTT. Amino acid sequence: CASLEGGGLTDTQYF.

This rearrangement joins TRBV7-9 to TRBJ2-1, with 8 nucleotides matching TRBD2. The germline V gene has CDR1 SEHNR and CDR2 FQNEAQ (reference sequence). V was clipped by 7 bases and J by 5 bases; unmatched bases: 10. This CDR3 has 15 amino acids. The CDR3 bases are TGTGCCAGCACCCGGACGGGGGGGAAAAACAATGAGCAGTTCTTC. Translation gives CASTRTGGKNNEQFF.

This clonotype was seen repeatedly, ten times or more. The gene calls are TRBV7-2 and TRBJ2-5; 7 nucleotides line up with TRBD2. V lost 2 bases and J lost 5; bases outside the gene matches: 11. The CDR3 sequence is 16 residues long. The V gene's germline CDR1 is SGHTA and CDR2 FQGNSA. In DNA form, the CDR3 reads TGTGCCAGCAGCTTAAGTTTGTCTAGCGGCGGGGAGACCCAGTACTTC. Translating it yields CASSLSLSSGGETQYF.

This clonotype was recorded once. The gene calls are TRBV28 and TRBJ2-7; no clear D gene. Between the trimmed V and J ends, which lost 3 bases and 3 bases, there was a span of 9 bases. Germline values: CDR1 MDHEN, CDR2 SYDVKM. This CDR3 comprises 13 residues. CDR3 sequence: CASSFPSFYEQYF. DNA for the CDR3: TGTGCCAGCAGTTTCCCCAGTTTCTACGAGCAGTACTTC.

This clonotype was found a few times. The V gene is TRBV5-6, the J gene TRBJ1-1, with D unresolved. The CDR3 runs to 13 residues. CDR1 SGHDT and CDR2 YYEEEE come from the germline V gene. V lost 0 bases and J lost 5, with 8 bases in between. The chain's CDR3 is CASSLGVRTEAFF. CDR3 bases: TGTGCCAGCAGCTTGGGGGTTCGGACTGAAGCTTTCTTT.

The CDR3 spells CATSERQGVGELFF. CDR3 sequence (DNA): TGTGCCACCAGTGAAAGACAGGGTGTCGGGGAGCTGTTTTTT. The chain employs TRBV24-1 and TRBJ2-2, with 7 bases that match TRBD1. The V and J ends lost 4 bases and 7 bases, in that order; junction bases with no gene match: 5. Germline V gives CDR1 KGHDR, CDR2 SFDVKD. The CDR3 spans 14 residues.

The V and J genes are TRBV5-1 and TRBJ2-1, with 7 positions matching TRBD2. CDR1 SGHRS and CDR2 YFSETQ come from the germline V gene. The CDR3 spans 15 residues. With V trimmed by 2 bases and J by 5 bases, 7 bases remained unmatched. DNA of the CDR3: TGCGCCAGCAGCTTCGGCCTAGCGGCCGACAATGAGCAGTTCTTC. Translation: CASSFGLAADNEQFF.

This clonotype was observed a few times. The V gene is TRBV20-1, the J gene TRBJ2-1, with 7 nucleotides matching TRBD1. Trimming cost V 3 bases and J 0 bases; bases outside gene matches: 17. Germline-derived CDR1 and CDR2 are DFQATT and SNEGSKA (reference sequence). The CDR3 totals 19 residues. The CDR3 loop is CSASTLPAGTASSYNEQFF. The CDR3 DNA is TGCAGTGCTAGTACTCTACCTGCAGGGACAGCGAGCTCCTACAATGAGCAGTTCTTC.

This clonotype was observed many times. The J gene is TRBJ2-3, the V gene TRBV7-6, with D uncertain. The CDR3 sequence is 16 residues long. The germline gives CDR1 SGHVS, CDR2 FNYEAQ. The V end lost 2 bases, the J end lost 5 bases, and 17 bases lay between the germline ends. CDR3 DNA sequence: TGTGCCAGCAGCTTATTCGACTCATACTCGCGAGATACGCAGTATTTT. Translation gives CASSLFDSYSRDTQYF.